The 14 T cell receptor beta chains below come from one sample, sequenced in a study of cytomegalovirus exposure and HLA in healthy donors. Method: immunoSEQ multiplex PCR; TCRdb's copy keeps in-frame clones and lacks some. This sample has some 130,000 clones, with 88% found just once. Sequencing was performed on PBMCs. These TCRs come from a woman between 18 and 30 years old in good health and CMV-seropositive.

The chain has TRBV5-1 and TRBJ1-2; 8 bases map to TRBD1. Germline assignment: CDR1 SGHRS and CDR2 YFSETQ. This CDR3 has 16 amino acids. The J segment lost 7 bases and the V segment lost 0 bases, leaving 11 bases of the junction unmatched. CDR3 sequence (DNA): TGCGCCAGCAGCTTGGAAGGACAGGGTGGGCCTGGTGGCTACACCTTC. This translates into CASSLEGQGGPGGYTF. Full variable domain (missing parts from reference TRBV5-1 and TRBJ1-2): KAGVTQTPRYLIKTRGQQVTLSCSPISGHRSVSWYQQTPGQGLQFLFEYFSETQRNKGNFPGRFSGRQFSNSRSEMNVSTLELGDSALYLCASSLEGQGGPGGYTFGSGTRLTVV.

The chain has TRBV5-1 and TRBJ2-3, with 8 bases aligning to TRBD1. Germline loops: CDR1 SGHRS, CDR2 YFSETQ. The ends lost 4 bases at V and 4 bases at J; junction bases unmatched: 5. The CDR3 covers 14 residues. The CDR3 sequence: CASSTGQESDTQYF. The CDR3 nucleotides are TGCGCCAGCAGCACGGGACAGGAGTCAGATACGCAGTATTTT.

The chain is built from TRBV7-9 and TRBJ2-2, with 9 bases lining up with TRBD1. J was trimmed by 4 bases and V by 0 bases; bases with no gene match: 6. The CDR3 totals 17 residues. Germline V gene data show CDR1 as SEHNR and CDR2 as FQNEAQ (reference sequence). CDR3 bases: TGTGCCAGCAGCTTAGCCTTGGGGACAGGGTCCACCGGGGAGCTGTTTTTT. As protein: CASSLALGTGSTGELFF.

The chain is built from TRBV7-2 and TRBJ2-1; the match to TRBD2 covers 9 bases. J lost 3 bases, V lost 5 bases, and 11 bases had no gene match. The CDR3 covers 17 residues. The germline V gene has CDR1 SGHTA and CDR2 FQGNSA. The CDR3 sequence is CASSPRGGGAVYNEQFF. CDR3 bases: TGTGCCAGCAGCCCCCGGGGCGGGGGGGCAGTCTACAATGAGCAGTTCTTC.

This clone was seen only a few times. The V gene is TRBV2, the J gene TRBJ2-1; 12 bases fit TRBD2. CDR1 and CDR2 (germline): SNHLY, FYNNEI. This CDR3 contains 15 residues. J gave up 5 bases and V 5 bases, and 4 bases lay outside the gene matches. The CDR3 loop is CASSTLAGGHNEQFF. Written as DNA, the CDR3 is TGTGCCAGCAGTACCCTAGCGGGAGGGCACAATGAGCAGTTCTTC.

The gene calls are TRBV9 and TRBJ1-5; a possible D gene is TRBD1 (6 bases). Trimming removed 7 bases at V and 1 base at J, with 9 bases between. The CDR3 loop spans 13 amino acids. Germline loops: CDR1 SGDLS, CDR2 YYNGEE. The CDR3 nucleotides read TGTGCCAGCGGGGGGGCGAGCAATCAGCCCCAGCATTTT. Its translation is CASGGASNQPQHF. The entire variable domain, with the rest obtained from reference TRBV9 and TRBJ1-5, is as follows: DSGVTQTPKHLITATGQRVTLRCSPRSGDLSVYWYQQSLDQGLQFLIQYYNGEERAKGNILERFSAQQFPDLHSELNLSSLELGDSALYFCASGGASNQPQHFGDGTRLSIL.

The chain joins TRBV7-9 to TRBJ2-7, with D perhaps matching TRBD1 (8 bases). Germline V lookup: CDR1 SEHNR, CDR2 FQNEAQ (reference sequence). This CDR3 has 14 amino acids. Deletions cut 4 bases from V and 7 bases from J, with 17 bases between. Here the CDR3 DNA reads TGTGCCAGCAGCTCCACAGGGGGGGCATGGGAGCAGTACTTC. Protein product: CASSSTGGAWEQYF. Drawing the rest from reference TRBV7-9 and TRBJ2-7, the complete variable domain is DTGVSQNPRHKITKRGQNVTFRCDPISEHNRLYWYRQTLGQGPEFLTYFQNEAQLEKSRLLSDRFSAERPKGSFSTLEIQRTEQGDSAMYLCASSSTGGAWEQYFGPGTRLTVT.

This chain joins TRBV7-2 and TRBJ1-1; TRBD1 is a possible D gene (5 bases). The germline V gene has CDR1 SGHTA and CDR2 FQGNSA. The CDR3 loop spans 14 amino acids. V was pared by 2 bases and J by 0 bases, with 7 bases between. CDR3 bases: TGTGCCAGCAGCTTAACAGGCATGAACACTGAAGCTTTCTTT. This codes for CASSLTGMNTEAFF.

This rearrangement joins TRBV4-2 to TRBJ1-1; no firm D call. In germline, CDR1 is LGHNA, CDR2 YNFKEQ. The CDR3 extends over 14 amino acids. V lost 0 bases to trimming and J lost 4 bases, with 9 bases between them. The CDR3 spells CASSQEVRPTEAFF. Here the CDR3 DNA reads TGTGCCAGCAGCCAAGAGGTCAGGCCCACTGAAGCTTTCTTT.

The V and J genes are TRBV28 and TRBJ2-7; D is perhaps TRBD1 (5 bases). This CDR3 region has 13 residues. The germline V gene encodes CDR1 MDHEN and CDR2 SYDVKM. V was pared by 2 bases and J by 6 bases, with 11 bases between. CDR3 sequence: CASSLGAYGEQYF. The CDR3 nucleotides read TGTGCCAGCAGTTTAGGGGCCTATGGCGAGCAGTACTTC.

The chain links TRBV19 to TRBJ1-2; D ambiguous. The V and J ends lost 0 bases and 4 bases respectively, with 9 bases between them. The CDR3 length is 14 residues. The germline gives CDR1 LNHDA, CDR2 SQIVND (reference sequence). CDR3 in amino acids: CASSIEHPPYGYTF. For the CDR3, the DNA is TGTGCCAGTAGTATAGAACATCCTCCCTATGGCTACACCTTC. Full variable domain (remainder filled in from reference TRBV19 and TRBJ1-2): DGGITQSPKYLFRKEGQNVTLSCEQNLNHDAMYWYRQDPGQGLRLIYYSQIVNDFQKGDIAEGYSVSREKKESFPLTVTSAQKNPTAFYLCASSIEHPPYGYTFGSGTRLTVV.

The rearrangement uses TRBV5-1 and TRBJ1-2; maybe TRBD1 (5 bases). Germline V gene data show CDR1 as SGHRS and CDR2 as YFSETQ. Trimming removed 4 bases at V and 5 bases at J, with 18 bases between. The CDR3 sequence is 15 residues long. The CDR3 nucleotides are TGCGCCAGCAGCCCATCCGCGACAGCTTTTTATGGCTACACCTTC. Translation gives CASSPSATAFYGYTF.

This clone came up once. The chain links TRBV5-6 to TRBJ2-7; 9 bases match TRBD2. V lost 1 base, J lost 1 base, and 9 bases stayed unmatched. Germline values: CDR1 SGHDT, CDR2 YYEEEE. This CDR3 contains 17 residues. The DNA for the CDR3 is TGTGCCAGCAGCTTGTCGCCTAGCGGGGAACTATCCTACGAGCAGTACTTC. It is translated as CASSLSPSGELSYEQYF.

The CDR3: CASSPRGSYEQYF. Here the CDR3 DNA reads TGTGCCAGCAGCCCGCGCGGTTCCTACGAGCAGTACTTC. The chain joins TRBV7-8 to TRBJ2-7; D is ambiguous. The CDR3 is made up of 13 amino acids. With 5 bases removed from V and 1 base from J, the gap between germline ends came to 9 bases. CDR1 SGHVS and CDR2 FQNEAQ come from the germline V gene.